The 17 T cell receptor beta chains below come from one sample, sequenced in a study of T cell changes during pregnancy in multiple sclerosis. The assay was immunoSEQ multiplex PCR, and TCRdb's table has in-frame clones only and misses some. In the table there are about 75,000 clones, approximately 95% of which are singletons. Sequencing used CD4+ T cells from peripheral blood mononuclear cells, obtained after pregnancy. The receptors stem from a female donor with multiple sclerosis, enrolled in a pregnancy study.

The V gene is TRBV11-3, the J gene TRBJ2-1, with 14 bases aligning to TRBD2. The CDR3 is 17 amino acids. In germline, CDR1 is SGHNT, CDR2 YENEEA. Losses at the gene ends were 5 bases for V and 9 bases for J; bases not matched to a gene: 12. In nucleotides, the CDR3 is TGTGCCAGCAGCAACCACGAGGGACTAGCGGGAGCTGTTGAGCAGTTCTTC. Encoded protein: CASSNHEGLAGAVEQFF.

As regards this clone: Other nucleotide sequences in the sample specify the same CDR3. The rearrangement uses TRBV5-4 and TRBJ2-7, with 12 bases aligning to TRBD2. V shed 3 bases and J 3 bases; nucleotides not matched to a gene: 4. In germline, CDR1 is SGHNT, CDR2 YYREEE (reference sequence). The CDR3 has 15 residues. The DNA for the CDR3 is TGTGCCAGCAGCTCGACTAGCGGGAGAAGCTACGAGCAGTACTTC. Its translation: CASSSTSGRSYEQYF.

The chain recombines TRBV11-2 with TRBJ2-2; 8 bases are a match to TRBD1. Germline CDR1 SGHAT, CDR2 FQNNGV. Trimming cost V 5 bases and J 9 bases; bases outside gene matches: 8. The CDR3 runs to 14 residues. As DNA, the CDR3 is TGTGCCAGCAGCGCCGGACAGGGAAGCCGGGAGCTGTTTTTT. Its protein is CASSAGQGSRELFF.

The V and J genes are TRBV2 and TRBJ2-5; possible D gene TRBD2, 5 bases. The germline V and J ends were trimmed by 6 bases and 1 base, with 9 bases remaining between them. Germline V gene data show CDR1 as SNHLY and CDR2 as FYNNEI. The CDR3 has 13 residues. The CDR3 DNA is TGTGCCAGCAGGGCGGGCCGCCAAGAGACCCAGTACTTC. Protein sequence: CASRAGRQETQYF.

This chain connects TRBV5-8 to TRBJ1-5; D is undetermined. The V gene lost 5 bases and the J gene lost 4 bases, with 4 bases spanning the gap. CDR1 SGHTS and CDR2 YDEGEE come from the germline V gene. This CDR3 contains 11 residues. The CDR3 DNA reads as TGTGCCAGCAGGCTAAATCAGCCCCAGCATTTT. Its protein product is CASRLNQPQHF. Complete variable domain (other parts from reference TRBV5-8 and TRBJ1-5): EAGVTQSPTHLIKTRGQQATLRCSPISGHTSVYWYQQALGLGLQFLLWYDEGEERNRGNFPPRFSGRQFPNYSSELNVNALELEDSALYLCASRLNQPQHFGDGTRLSIL.

This chain connects TRBV18 to TRBJ2-3; TRBD2 matches 11 bases. The CDR3 extends over 17 amino acids. V was clipped by 2 bases and J by 1 base; unmatched bases: 5. Per germline, CDR1 KGHSH and CDR2 LQKENI. CDR3 amino acids: CASSPIPGLAGTDTQYF. The CDR3 DNA reads TGTGCCAGCTCACCAATCCCGGGACTAGCGGGCACAGATACGCAGTATTTT.

The chain has TRBV5-5 and TRBJ2-7; a weak D match, TRBD1 (5 bases). This CDR3 contains 15 residues. V lost 5 bases and J 0 bases, leaving 15 bases between the germline ends. Germline V gene lookup returns CDR1 SGHKS and CDR2 YYEKEE (reference sequence). The DNA for the CDR3 is TGTGCCAGCAGGATCGCAGGGTCGAGCTCCTACGAGCAGTACTTC. This translates into CASRIAGSSSYEQYF.

The chain uses TRBV27 and TRBJ2-1; 11 bases line up with TRBD2. The germline V gene has CDR1 MNHEY and CDR2 SMNVEV (reference sequence). Trimming took 3 bases from V and 12 from J; bases not matched to a gene: 10. This CDR3 spans 15 amino acids. CDR3 sequence reads: CASSLGLAVTMGQFF. DNA for the CDR3: TGTGCCAGCAGTTTGGGACTAGCGGTAACAATGGGGCAGTTCTTC.

The genes are TRBV10-2 and TRBJ1-1; 8 bases agree with TRBD1. This CDR3 is 16 amino acids long. Per the germline V gene, CDR1 is WSHSY and CDR2 is SAAADI. Germline trimming cut 6 bases from V and 1 base from J; bases unmatched to any gene: 10. The CDR3 region is CASRPTGGRRNTEAFF. For the CDR3, the DNA is TGCGCCAGCAGGCCCACAGGGGGGCGACGGAACACTGAAGCTTTCTTT.

J is TRBJ2-1 and V is TRBV28; 8 bases are a match to TRBD2. CDR1 is MDHEN, CDR2 SYDVKM, per germline. The CDR3 runs to 15 residues. V lost 8 bases and J lost 4; bases outside the gene matches: 10. CDR3 bases: TGTGCCAGCCAAGCTGGAGCGGGAGTTTACAATGAGCAGTTCTTC. Encoded protein: CASQAGAGVYNEQFF.

The chain links TRBV18 to TRBJ1-3; weak D call: TRBD1 (5 bases). The CDR3 covers 16 residues. Germline V gene data show CDR1 as KGHSH and CDR2 as LQKENI. V lost 3 bases and J lost 0, with 12 bases in between. The CDR3 spells CASSPLTGPSGNTIYF. CDR3 nucleotide sequence: TGTGCCAGCTCACCTTTAACAGGACCCTCTGGAAACACCATATATTTT.

The chain combines TRBV12-5 with TRBJ2-1, with 7 bases aligning to TRBD2. V lost 5 bases and J lost 6; bases outside the gene matches: 10. The CDR3 is 15 amino acids. Germline V gives CDR1 LGHNT, CDR2 FRNRAP. CDR3 coding DNA: TGTGCTAGTGGTAATCCCCCGGCTAGCGGCAATGAGCAGTTCTTC. It is translated as CASGNPPASGNEQFF.

This rearrangement joins TRBV30 to TRBJ1-4, with unresolved D. V lost 0 bases, J lost 5 bases, and 13 bases lay in between. Germline-derived CDR1 and CDR2 are GTSNPN and SVGIG (reference sequence). The CDR3 spans 15 residues. For the CDR3, the DNA is TGTGCCTGGAGTGTTTCCCCCAGGCAAAATGAAAAACTGTTTTTT. The encoded protein is CAWSVSPRQNEKLFF.

This chain connects TRBV30 to TRBJ2-7, with TRBD1 matching 8 bases. The V gene end was trimmed by 3 bases and the J gene end by 4 bases; junction bases not matched to a gene: 8. The CDR3 spans 14 residues. Germline CDR1 and CDR2: GTSNPN and SVGIG (reference sequence). The CDR3 coding sequence is TGTGCCTGGAGACGACCGGACAGGGTTTACGAGCAGTACTTC. Its protein product is CAWRRPDRVYEQYF.

J is TRBJ1-2 and V is TRBV9; D gene ambiguous. CDR3 size: 14 residues. V lost 0 bases and J lost 4, with 10 bases in between. In germline, CDR1 is SGDLS, CDR2 YYNGEE. CDR3 residues: CASSVGAGFYGYTF. Here the CDR3 DNA reads TGTGCCAGCAGCGTAGGGGCGGGGTTCTATGGCTACACCTTC.

This rearrangement joins TRBV5-4 to TRBJ2-5, with TRBD1 matching over 10 bases. The CDR3 consists of 17 residues. Germline V gene lookup returns CDR1 SGHNT and CDR2 YYREEE (reference sequence). Trimming took 4 bases from V and 5 from J; bases not matched to a gene: 14. The DNA of the CDR3 is TGTGCCAGCAGCCCCAACCTGGGACAGGGGCCCGGGGAGACCCAGTACTTC. This sequence encodes CASSPNLGQGPGETQYF.

The chain links TRBV19 to TRBJ2-7, with TRBD2 as a possible D gene (5 bases). Trimming took 1 base from V and 3 from J, leaving 13 bases between them. CDR1 is LNHDA and CDR2 is SQIVND in the germline V gene (reference sequence). The CDR3 spans 15 residues. CDR3 sequence reads: CASSIAWTGIYEQYF. The CDR3 region has the DNA TGTGCCAGTAGTATAGCGTGGACTGGGATCTACGAGCAGTACTTC.